These 15 T cell receptor beta chains were all obtained from the same sample, sequenced in a study of CD8 T cells in Susac syndrome. RNA totalling roughly 0.45 to 1 ug underwent reverse transcription with random hexamers. TCRdb recomputed calls from the immunoSEQ multiplex PCR reads with MiXCR, one row per CDR3 protein. The sample contains around 160,000 distinct CDR3 sequences, around 94% of which appear only once. The sequencing sample was made of CD4+ T cells from PBMCs. Source of these receptors: a human donor with multiple sclerosis.

This sequence joins TRBV2 and TRBJ2-5, with D possibly called TRBD1 or TRBD2 (6 bases each). CDR3 size: 12 residues. Germline-derived CDR1 and CDR2 are SNHLY and FYNNEI. V dropped 11 bases and J dropped 5 bases, with 15 bases sitting between them. CDR3 residues: CASRQEGETQYF. The CDR3 DNA sequence: TGTGCCTCCCGACAGGAGGGCGAGACCCAGTACTTC.

The chain couples TRBV6-1 to TRBJ2-5; D perhaps matches TRBD2 (6 bases). With 3 bases removed from V and 5 bases from J, the gap between germline ends came to 10 bases. Per the germline V gene, CDR1 is MNHNS and CDR2 is SASEGT. This CDR3 spans 13 amino acids. CDR3 loop: CASSDYGSETQYF. The CDR3 coding sequence is TGTGCCAGCAGTGATTACGGGAGCGAGACCCAGTACTTC.

The rearrangement links TRBV28 to TRBJ2-2; D may match TRBD1 or TRBD2 (6 bases each). V lost 8 bases and J lost 7, with 11 bases in between. Germline-derived CDR1 and CDR2 are MDHEN and SYDVKM. CDR3 size: 12 residues. The CDR3 sequence: CASEGGGGELFF. CDR3 DNA sequence: TGTGCCAGCGAAGGGGGAGGCGGGGAGCTGTTTTTT.

This sequence joins TRBV3-1 and TRBJ1-4; D is unresolved. Trimming shortened V by 0 bases and J by 5 bases, and 13 bases separated the two germline ends. The CDR3 runs to 16 residues. The germline CDR1 and CDR2 sequences are LGHDT and YNNKEL (reference sequence). CDR3 loop: CASSQEVGNLNEKLFF. The CDR3, as DNA: TGTGCCAGCAGCCAAGAGGTGGGCAACCTAAATGAAAAACTGTTTTTT.

This clonotype has just a few counts. A junction end diverges from the germline sequence, so it may reflect a read error. The CDR3 spells CSAGEGREQYF. The CDR3 DNA is TGCAGTGCTGGAGAGGGCCGCGAGCAGTACTTC. The rearrangement uses TRBV20-1 and TRBJ2-7, with D possibly being TRBD2 (5 bases). The CDR3 is 11 residues long. Germline V gene sequence: CDR1 DFQATT, CDR2 SNEGSKA (reference sequence).

For the CDR3, the DNA is TGTGCCAGCAGCTTTCCGGGGGGAACTGAAGCTTTCTTT. Translation gives CASSFPGGTEAFF. The V call is TRBV7-2, the J call TRBJ1-1, with D tentatively TRBD1 (5 bases). CDR1 is SGHTA and CDR2 is FQGNSA in the germline V gene. This CDR3 comprises 13 residues. The V end was cut by 3 bases, the J end by 5 bases, with 10 bases between.

The chain recombines TRBV11-2 with TRBJ1-1; 7 bases match TRBD1. This CDR3 region has 15 residues. V trimming: 6 bases; J trimming: 5 bases; junction bases outside the gene matches: 12. Germline V CDR1 and CDR2: SGHAT, FQNNGV. CDR3 region: CASRNPYRGRTEAFF. CDR3 in DNA: TGTGCCAGCAGAAACCCCTACAGGGGAAGGACTGAAGCTTTCTTT.

The chain couples TRBV28 to TRBJ1-5; no clear D. This CDR3 comprises 15 residues. Trimming pared 4 bases from V and 2 bases from J, leaving 12 bases between. CDR1 is MDHEN and CDR2 is SYDVKM in the germline V gene. This CDR3 reads CASSSVSGGNQPQHF. CDR3 nucleotides: TGTGCCAGCAGTTCGGTTTCCGGAGGCAATCAGCCCCAGCATTTT.

This clonotype has a single count. The chain has TRBV19 and TRBJ2-1; 9 nucleotides match TRBD1. Germline-derived CDR1 and CDR2 are LNHDA and SQIVND (reference sequence). This CDR3 contains 14 residues. V gave up 7 bases and J gave up 3 bases; unmatched junction bases: 4. CDR3 sequence reads: CASTPGQGYNEQFF. In DNA, the CDR3 is TGTGCCAGTACCCCGGGACAGGGCTACAATGAGCAGTTCTTC.

The chain has TRBV4-3 and TRBJ2-1, with 10 bases lining up with TRBD2. The CDR3 consists of 16 residues. The ends lost 4 bases at V and 5 bases at J; junction bases unmatched: 8. The germline gives CDR1 LGHNA, CDR2 YSLEER. The CDR3: CASSPQGTSADNEQFF. CDR3 sequence (DNA): TGCGCCAGCAGCCCCCAAGGGACTAGCGCCGACAATGAGCAGTTCTTC.

The V and J genes are TRBV4-1 and TRBJ1-3; D may be TRBD1 (6 bases). This CDR3 is 15 amino acids long. V was clipped by 6 bases and J by 2 bases, with 14 bases between them. CDR1 and CDR2 from the germline V gene are MGHRA and YSYEKL. This chain's CDR3 is CASRPGALTGNTIYF. The CDR3 region has the DNA TGCGCCAGCAGGCCAGGGGCCTTGACTGGAAACACCATATATTTT.

This clonotype was picked up a small number of times. The V call is TRBV29-1, the J call TRBJ1-5; D not resolved. Germline V gene sequence: CDR1 SQVTM, CDR2 ANQGSEA. CDR3 length equals 12 residues. V dropped 7 bases and J dropped 4 bases, with 11 bases sitting between them. The CDR3 here is CSATDENQPQHF. The CDR3, as DNA: TGCAGCGCCACAGACGAAAATCAGCCCCAGCATTTT.

This chain uses TRBV27 with TRBJ2-2; a weak D match, TRBD2 (7 bases). CDR3 length equals 18 residues. Germline V gene lookup returns CDR1 MNHEY and CDR2 SMNVEV (reference sequence). V lost 4 bases and J 4 bases, leaving 22 bases between the germline ends. This chain's CDR3 is CASSSRPGGLVSTGELFF. In DNA, the CDR3 is TGTGCCAGCAGTTCACGACCGGGGGGCCTAGTAAGCACCGGGGAGCTGTTTTTT.

This clonotype was picked up one time. DNA of the CDR3: TGTGCCAGCAACTCCCCGGACGGCCTAGCTAACTATGGCTACACCTTC. Residues: CASNSPDGLANYGYTF. The chain couples TRBV9 to TRBJ1-2; D is unclear. V was cut by 6 bases and J by 0 bases, with 18 bases left in between. The germline V gene encodes CDR1 SGDLS and CDR2 YYNGEE. This CDR3 comprises 16 residues.

This clonotype was detected only once. The chain is built from TRBV12-5 and TRBJ1-2; D may be TRBD1 (5 bases). The germline CDR1 and CDR2 sequences are LGHNT and FRNRAP. This CDR3 comprises 17 residues. V lost 0 bases and J 3 bases, leaving 17 bases between the germline ends. CDR3 loop: CASGLVLMGTRDYGYTF. The CDR3 bases are TGTGCTAGTGGTTTGGTATTAATGGGGACGCGAGACTATGGCTACACCTTC.